The T cell receptor (beta chain) described here comes from a study of cytomegalovirus exposure and HLA in healthy donors. Broader study findings: For most TCR beta V segments, an earlier analysis put the productive rate at about 87% or about 30% of the time. Later genetic work tied a missense DCLRE1C variant to beta-chain V and J trimming. The dataset shows that most TCR sequences were rare, while some public TCRs occurred in many donors.

60 Vbeta and 13 Jbeta primers were used in PCR. Method: immunoSEQ multiplex PCR; TCRdb's copy keeps in-frame clones and lacks some. The table shows under 110,000 clones, with less than 85% occurring only once. Trimming removed 6 bases from V and 0 bases from J; junction bases left unmatched: 8. CDR3 size: 16 residues. Germline values: CDR1 SQVTM, CDR2 ANQGSEA. Comment on this clone: Its antigen is not identified.

The chain combines TRBV29-1 with TRBJ1-1; TRBD1 aligns across 12 bases. What was sequenced was PBMCs. The sequence came from a man in his sixties in good health and CMV-seronegative. The CDR3 region is CSVAGTGGSMNTEAFF. In nucleotides, the CDR3 is TGCAGCGTGGCCGGGACAGGGGGCTCCATGAACACTGAAGCTTTCTTT.